This TCR beta chain was observed in a study of T cells after yellow fever vaccination. This clonotype turned up a few times. The CDR3 is made up of 16 amino acids. The V and J ends lost 0 bases and 3 bases, in that order; junction bases with no gene match: 6. From germline, CDR1 is SGHTA and CDR2 FQGNSA. A single record per CDR3 protein comes from TCRdb applying MiXCR to the 5' RACE reads. This table holds 500,000 to 550,000 distinct CDR3 sequences, just over 20% found once. The sequencing here drew on PBMCs, taken roughly 20 days after the first yellow fever vaccination. The TCR originated in a man aged 18 to 35 who received the YFV17D yellow fever vaccine. The V call is TRBV7-2, the J call TRBJ2-3, with 7 bases matching TRBD2. CDR3 sequence: CASSLAPAGFTDTQYF. CDR3 sequence (DNA): TGTGCCAGCAGCTTAGCCCCAGCGGGGTTTACAGATACGCAGTATTTT. The variable domain in full, completed from reference TRBV7-2 and TRBJ2-3, reads GAGVSQSPSNKVTEKGKDVELRCDPISGHTALYWYRQSLGQGLEFLIYFQGNSAPDKSGLPSDRFSAERTGGSVSTLTIQRTQQEDSAVYLCASSLAPAGFTDTQYFGPGTRLTVL.